This T cell receptor beta chain came from a study of cytotoxic CD8 clonotypes in ibrutinib-treated CLL. Frozen-stored PBMCs produced roughly 2 micrograms of genomic DNA for TCR beta libraries. Libraries were prepared by immunoSEQ multiplex PCR; TCRdb keeps only in-frame clonotypes and omits some of them. The table includes over 150,000 clones, approximately 68% detected once. The V end lost 3 bases, the J end lost 0 bases, and 9 bases lay between the germline ends. The CDR3 runs to 14 residues. Germline CDR1 and CDR2: SGHRS and YFSETQ. This material consisted of PBMCs, taken after 24 months of ibrutinib treatment. This chain uses TRBV5-1 with TRBJ2-5; the D call may be TRBD1 or TRBD2 (5 bases each). The origin of this receptor is a human donor with chronic lymphocytic leukemia. For the CDR3, the DNA is TGCGCCAGCAGCTGGGACCCGTACCAAGAGACCCAGTACTTC. Encoded protein: CASSWDPYQETQYF.